The source of this TCR beta chain is a study of T-cell reconstitution after alpha-beta-depleted transplantation in children. Unique molecular identifiers were incorporated when the TCRbeta library was constructed. MiXCR, applied by TCRdb to the PCR reads, yields one record per CDR3 protein. This sample has a few hundred thousand distinct CDR3 sequences, with 5.5% to 7% found just once. This clonotype was found many times. Trimming took off 6 bases at V and 0 bases at J, with 12 bases between the two ends. The CDR3 has 15 amino acids. Germline CDR1 is SGHNT and CDR2 is YENEEA. This sequence originates from a boy aged 2 to 10 with acute lymphoblastic leukemia, due to receive a stem cell transplant. The rearrangement links TRBV11-3 to TRBJ2-1; the D gene could be TRBD1 or TRBD2 (6 bases each). The sample consisted of PBMCs, taken before TCRalphabeta/CD19-depleted stem cell transplant. Here the CDR3 DNA reads TGTGCCAGCAGGCAACAGGGAGGCTCCTACAATGAGCAGTTCTTC. Translated, it gives CASRQQGGSYNEQFF.